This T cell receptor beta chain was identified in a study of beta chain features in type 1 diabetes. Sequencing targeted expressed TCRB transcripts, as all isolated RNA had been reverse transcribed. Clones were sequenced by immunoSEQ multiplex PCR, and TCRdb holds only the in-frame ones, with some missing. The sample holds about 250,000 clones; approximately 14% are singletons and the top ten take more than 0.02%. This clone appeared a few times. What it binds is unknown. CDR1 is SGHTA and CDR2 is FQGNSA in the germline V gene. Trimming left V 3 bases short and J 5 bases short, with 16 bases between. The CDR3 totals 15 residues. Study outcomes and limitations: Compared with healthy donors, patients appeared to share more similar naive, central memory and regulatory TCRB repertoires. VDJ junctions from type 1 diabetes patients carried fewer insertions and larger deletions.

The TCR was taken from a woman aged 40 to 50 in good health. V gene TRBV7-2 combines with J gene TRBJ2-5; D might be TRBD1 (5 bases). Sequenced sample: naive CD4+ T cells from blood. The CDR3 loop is CASSFSPTPGETQYF. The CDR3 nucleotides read TGTGCCAGCAGCTTTTCCCCGACTCCAGGGGAGACCCAGTACTTC.